This T cell receptor beta chain was recovered during a study of yellow fever vaccine responses in identical twins. To note about this clonotype: The target antigen is unknown.

Broader study findings: Twins' vaccine T cell responses reportedly seemed partly convergent and partly personalized.

TCRdb fed the RT-PCR reads into MiXCR, producing one record per CDR3 protein. This table has approximately 1,100 distinct CDR3 sequences, over 80% appearing once. Trimming at V came to 0 bases and at J to 5 bases, leaving 12 bases not matched to a gene. Germline values: CDR1 LGHNA, CDR2 YSLEER. The CDR3 runs to 18 residues. The J gene is TRBJ2-3, the V gene TRBV4-3; TRBD2 matches at 9 bases. This receptor was obtained from a woman aged 18 to 35 who received the yellow fever vaccine. The specimen comprised T cells from blood (PBMCs), unsorted or a sorted subset (not recorded which), sampled before or after yellow fever vaccination (not recorded which). The DNA for the CDR3 is TGCGCCAGCAGCCAAGAAGGAGGGTATGGCGGGAGGGGAGATACGCAGTATTTT. It translates to CASSQEGGYGGRGDTQYF.